These 3 T cell receptor beta chains were all obtained from the same sample, sequenced in a study of CD8 T cells in Susac syndrome. Reverse transcription of roughly 0.5 to 1 ug RNA was performed with random hexamers. TCRdb used MiXCR to reprocess the immunoSEQ multiplex PCR reads, holding one entry per CDR3 protein. Among 130,000 to 150,000 distinct CDR3 sequences listed, nearly 97% were seen once. Sample: CD4+ T cells from PBMCs. The source of these receptors is a human donor with Susac syndrome.

V usage is TRBV10-3 and J usage is TRBJ2-1, with D unclear. The CDR3 covers 13 residues. V was trimmed by 7 bases and J by 0 bases, leaving 7 bases between them. Germline V CDR1 and CDR2: ENHRY, SYGVKD. DNA for the CDR3: TGTGCCATCACCCCGAGCTCCTACAATGAGCAGTTCTTC. It translates to CAITPSSYNEQFF.

The chain has TRBV11-3 and TRBJ2-5, with D unresolved. CDR3 length equals 13 residues. Germline V gives CDR1 SGHNT, CDR2 YENEEA. V lost 1 base to trimming and J lost 4 bases, with 7 bases between them. In DNA, the CDR3 is TGTGCCAGCAGCTTAGCATCGGCAGAGACCCAGTACTTC. Translated, it gives CASSLASAETQYF.

The rearrangement joins TRBV2 to TRBJ2-3; perhaps D is TRBD1 or TRBD2 (5 bases each). Germline V CDR1 and CDR2: SNHLY, FYNNEI. The ends were cut back, 8 bases at V and 5 bases at J, with 14 bases in the middle. There are 13 residues in the CDR3. The CDR3 region has the DNA TGTGCCAGCTGCCGGGGCGTCGGAGATACGCAGTATTTT. It codes for CASCRGVGDTQYF.